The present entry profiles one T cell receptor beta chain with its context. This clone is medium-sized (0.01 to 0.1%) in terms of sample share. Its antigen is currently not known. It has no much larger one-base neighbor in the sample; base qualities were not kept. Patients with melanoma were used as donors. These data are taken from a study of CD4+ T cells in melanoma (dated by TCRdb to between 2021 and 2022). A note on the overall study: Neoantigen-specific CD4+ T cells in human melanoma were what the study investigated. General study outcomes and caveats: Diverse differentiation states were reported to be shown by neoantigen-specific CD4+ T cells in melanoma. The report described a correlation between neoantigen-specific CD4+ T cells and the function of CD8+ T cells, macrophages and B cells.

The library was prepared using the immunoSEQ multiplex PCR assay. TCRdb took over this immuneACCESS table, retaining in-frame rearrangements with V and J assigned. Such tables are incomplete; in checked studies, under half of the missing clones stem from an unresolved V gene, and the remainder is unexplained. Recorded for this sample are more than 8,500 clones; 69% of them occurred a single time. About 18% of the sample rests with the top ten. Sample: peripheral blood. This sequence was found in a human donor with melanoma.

The CDR3 region has the sequence CASRTWTVRSYNEQFF. Read as DNA, the sequence is TGTGCCAGCAGGACCTGGACAGTTCGCTCCTACAATGAGCAGTTCTTC. Rearrangement joined TRBV2 to TRBJ2-1, and perhaps TRBD1 as D gene, on 6 matching bases. The CDR3 spans 16 residues, from the cysteine through the phenylalanine. Of all the DNA, just the CDR3 is kept, 48 bases in frame from base 1. V is shortened by 6 bases, J by 0 bases, and the region joining them spans 15 bases. The germline V gene yields SNHLY for CDR1 and FYNNEI for CDR2.